This TCR beta chain was documented in a study of PD-1 blockade in classical Hodgkin lymphoma. Whole-study context: Patients were dosed intravenously with nivolumab at 3 mg/kg every 2 weeks.

Assay: immunoSEQ multiplex PCR; the TCRdb copy retains only in-frame clones and omits some. The repertoire consists of around 34,000 clones, with approximately 82% occurring once and the leading ten covering 15% to 20%. Points from the study as a whole: Newly diagnosed patients and complete responders had comparable diversity at baseline. Why the repertoires differ is still unclear, perhaps disease activity or prior therapy.

Only a few counts were recorded for this clone. Antigen specificity is unknown. All the patients suffered relapse after autologous stem cell transplantation, and brentuximab vedotin exposure differed. V lost 3 bases and J lost 3; bases outside the gene matches: 3. Germline lookup yields CDR1 SGDLS and CDR2 YYNGEE. This CDR3 is built from 14 residues. Sequencing was performed on peripheral blood mononuclear cells (PBMCs), taken before the second cycle of nivolumab. The chain recombines TRBV9 with TRBJ2-4, with 7 bases matching TRBD1. The receptor was derived from a human donor with classical Hodgkin lymphoma. CDR3 DNA: TGTGCCAGCAGCGCCAGACAGGGCAAAAACATTCAGTACTTC. It translates to CASSARQGKNIQYF.